The 4 T cell receptor beta chains reported below all come from one sample, sequenced in a study of response to subunit inactivated influenza vaccine. TCRdb used MiXCR to reprocess the RT-PCR reads, holding one entry per CDR3 protein. The table records 250,000 to 350,000 distinct CDR3 sequences, approximately 21% of them present only once. The sequencing used PBMCs from blood, collected around 22 months after vaccination. The origin of the receptors is a man between 50 and 69 years old who received an inactivated influenza vaccine.

The sample holds a few counts of this clonotype. This rearrangement joins TRBV12-3 or TRBV12-4 to TRBJ2-3, with D possibly being TRBD1 or TRBD2 (5 bases each). The CDR3 runs to 16 residues. With 5 bases removed from V and 2 bases from J, the gap between germline ends came to 17 bases. The CDR3 bases are TGTGCCAGCAGTCTCCGACTGACGGGGCCCACAGATACGCAGTATTTT. It specifies CASSLRLTGPTDTQYF.

The rearrangement joins TRBV27 to TRBJ2-2; 8 positions match TRBD1. With V trimmed by 3 bases and J by 7 bases, 7 bases remained unmatched. The CDR3 has 15 amino acids. Germline V gives CDR1 MNHEY, CDR2 SMNVEV (reference sequence). The CDR3 bases are TGTGCCAGCAGTTTCTCGGGACAGGTTAGCGGGGAGCTGTTTTTT. Translating it yields CASSFSGQVSGELFF.

The chain couples TRBV19 to TRBJ1-5, with D tentatively TRBD1 (5 bases). This CDR3 region has 15 residues. Germline V gives CDR1 LNHDA, CDR2 SQIVND (reference sequence). Trimming cost V 4 bases and J 0 bases, with 10 bases left between them. The CDR3 DNA reads as TGTGCCAGTAGTACCGGACAATATAGCAATCAGCCCCAGCATTTT. It encodes CASSTGQYSNQPQHF.

This chain joins TRBV5-1 and TRBJ2-7; D not certain. With 5 bases removed from V and 5 bases from J, the gap between germline ends came to 8 bases. Germline V CDR1 and CDR2: SGHRS, YFSETQ. This CDR3 region has 11 residues. CDR3 DNA sequence: TGCGCCAGCAGTACCCTTGACGAGCAGTACTTC. Amino acids: CASSTLDEQYF.